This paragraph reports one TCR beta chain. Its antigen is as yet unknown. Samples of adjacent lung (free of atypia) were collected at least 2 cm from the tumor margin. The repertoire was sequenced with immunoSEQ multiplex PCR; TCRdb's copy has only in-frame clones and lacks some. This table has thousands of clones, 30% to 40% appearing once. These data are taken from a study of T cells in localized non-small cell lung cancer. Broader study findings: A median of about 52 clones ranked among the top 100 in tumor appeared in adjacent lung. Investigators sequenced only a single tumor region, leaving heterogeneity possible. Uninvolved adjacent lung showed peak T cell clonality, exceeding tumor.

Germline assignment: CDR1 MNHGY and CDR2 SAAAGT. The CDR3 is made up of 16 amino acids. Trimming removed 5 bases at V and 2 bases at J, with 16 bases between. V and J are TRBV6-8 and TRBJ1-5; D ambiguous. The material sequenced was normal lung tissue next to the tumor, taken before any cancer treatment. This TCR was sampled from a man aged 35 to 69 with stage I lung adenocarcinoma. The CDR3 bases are TGTGCCAGCAGTCGCCTATCGGGCTGGCGCAATCAGCCCCAGCATTTT. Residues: CASSRLSGWRNQPQHF.